This TCR beta chain originates from a study of T cell repertoires in cytomegalovirus infection. Overall study: Well-studied HLA-B-restricted CMV epitopes were used in the study alongside recently identified HLA-C-restricted ones. Indications of both CMV infection and matching HLA type were provided by public TCR beta signatures. Whole-study findings and limits: HLA-C-restricted TCR beta clonotypes specific for CMV led the ex vivo response. CMV carriers with the relevant HLA were identified by cumulative public TCR beta family frequency.

J gave up 1 base and V 1 base, and 5 bases lay outside the gene matches. Germline V gene lookup returns CDR1 SGHVS and CDR2 FNYEAQ. The CDR3 runs to 16 residues. TCRdb used MiXCR to reprocess the reads, holding one entry per CDR3 protein. The sample records tens of thousands of distinct CDR3 sequences, about 18% being singletons. About this clonotype itself: Its antigen is undetermined.

The sequence derives from a human donor in good health (CMV status not recorded). Some clones in this sample may be carry-over from other donors' samples. Material: CD8+ T cells from cultured PBMCs, obtained from culture after CMV antigen stimulation. This chain connects TRBV7-6 to TRBJ2-5; 8 bases are a match to TRBD2. The CDR3 DNA sequence: TGTGCCAGCAGCTTAGGTAGCAGCGGGGGCCAAGAGACCCAGTACTTC. Its translation is CASSLGSSGGQETQYF.